This T cell receptor beta chain was observed in a study of cytomegalovirus exposure and HLA in healthy donors. Study-wide results and limits: Presence/absence analyses assumed roughly uniform sequencing depth across donors. Many donors shared some public TCRs, even though most TCR sequences were rare. In a later analysis, a genetic analysis reported fewer productive-TCR N-insertions in an Asian-associated ancestry cluster than the cohort average.

The study ran its PCR with 60 Vbeta and 13 Jbeta primers. Assay used: immunoSEQ multiplex PCR; TCRdb lists only in-frame clones, some missing. The repertoire holds roughly 160,000 clones, with about four fifths as singletons. This CDR3 is built from 12 residues. Per the germline V gene, CDR1 is LNHDA and CDR2 is SQIVND (reference sequence). A remark on this clone: Its antigen is still unknown.

The sequence derives from a man aged 30 to 39 in good health and CMV-seronegative. The sequencing input was PBMCs. The chain couples TRBV19 to TRBJ2-2, with a weak D call TRBD2 (6 bases). CDR3 sequence reads: CAAGRDPGELFF. CDR3 DNA: TGTGCAGCGGGCAGGGACCCCGGGGAGCTGTTTTTT.